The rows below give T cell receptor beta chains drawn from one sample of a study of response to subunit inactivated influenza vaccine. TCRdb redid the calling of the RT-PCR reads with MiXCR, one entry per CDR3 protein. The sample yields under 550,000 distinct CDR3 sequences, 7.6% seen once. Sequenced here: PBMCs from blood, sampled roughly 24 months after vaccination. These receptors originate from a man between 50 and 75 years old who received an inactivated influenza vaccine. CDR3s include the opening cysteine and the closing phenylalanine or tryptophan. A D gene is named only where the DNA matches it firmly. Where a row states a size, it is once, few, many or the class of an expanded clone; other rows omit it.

cdr3_nt: TGTGCCAGCAGCGGCCATTCGGTGGTCTACGAGCAGTACTTC
cdr3_aa: CASSGHSVVYEQYF
v_call: TRBV7-2
j_call: TRBJ2-7
clone_size: many
d_call: NA

cdr3_nt: TGTGCCAGCAGTTACTACAGGGGTAGTTACGAGCAGTACTTC
cdr3_aa: CASSYYRGSYEQYF
v_call: TRBV6-5
j_call: TRBJ2-7
clone_size: NA
d_call: TRBD1

cdr3_nt: TGTGCCAGCTCGACCTCAGGGCCAGAGACCCAGTACTTC
cdr3_aa: CASSTSGPETQYF
v_call: TRBV7-9
j_call: TRBJ2-5
clone_size: NA
d_call: NA

cdr3_nt: TGTGCCAGCAGTGATGAAGGGGGGATATACGAGCAGTACTTC
cdr3_aa: CASSDEGGIYEQYF
v_call: TRBV2
j_call: TRBJ2-7
clone_size: NA
d_call: NA

cdr3_nt: TGTGCCAGCAGTCCACGGGACAAGACCTTAGCCAAAAACATTCAGTACTTC
cdr3_aa: CASSPRDKTLAKNIQYF
v_call: TRBV6-2/TRBV6-3
j_call: TRBJ2-4
clone_size: many
d_call: NA

cdr3_nt: TGTGCCAGCAGTTACTCAAGAGGGAACCAAGAGACCCAGTACTTC
cdr3_aa: CASSYSRGNQETQYF
v_call: TRBV6-2/TRBV6-3
j_call: TRBJ2-5
clone_size: NA
d_call: NA

cdr3_nt: TGCGCCAGCAGCCAAGGGTCGTGGGGCAGGGGGCCGGTAGTAGCCAAAAACATTCAGTACTTC
cdr3_aa: CASSQGSWGRGPVVAKNIQYF
v_call: TRBV4-1
j_call: TRBJ2-4
clone_size: NA
d_call: TRBD1

cdr3_nt: TGTGCCAGCAGCTTAGCTTTGACCGGCTACGAGCAGTACTTC
cdr3_aa: CASSLALTGYEQYF
v_call: TRBV7-9
j_call: TRBJ2-7
clone_size: many
d_call: NA

cdr3_nt: TGTGCCAGCGGGCGTCCCCGGGGGGGCGGAGAGACCCAGTACTTC
cdr3_aa: CASGRPRGGGETQYF
v_call: TRBV11-2
j_call: TRBJ2-5
clone_size: few
d_call: TRBD2

cdr3_nt: TGTGCCAGCAGATCACCGGGACTAGCTTCCACCGGGGAGCTGTTTTTT
cdr3_aa: CASRSPGLASTGELFF
v_call: TRBV2
j_call: TRBJ2-2
clone_size: NA
d_call: TRBD2

cdr3_nt: TGCAGTGCTTCCCCGGGACAAGGTGAAGCTTTCTTT
cdr3_aa: CSASPGQGEAFF
v_call: TRBV20-1
j_call: TRBJ1-1
clone_size: few
d_call: NA

cdr3_nt: TGCGCCAGCAGCTTGCTAGCGGGAGGAGGCGTGTCAGATACGCAGTATTTT
cdr3_aa: CASSLLAGGGVSDTQYF
v_call: TRBV5-1
j_call: TRBJ2-3
clone_size: NA
d_call: TRBD2

cdr3_nt: TGTGCCAGCAGTTTAGGTGGGGTAATCACCGGGGAGCTGTTTTTT
cdr3_aa: CASSLGGVITGELFF
v_call: TRBV12-3/TRBV12-4
j_call: TRBJ2-2
clone_size: few
d_call: NA

cdr3_nt: TGCAGTGCTAGTGGCGGGCGGGGAATTTCTGGAAACACCATATATTTT
cdr3_aa: CSASGGRGISGNTIYF
v_call: TRBV20-1
j_call: TRBJ1-3
clone_size: many
d_call: NA

cdr3_nt: TGTGCCAGCAGTTACGGCTGGGACACTGAAGCTTTCTTT
cdr3_aa: CASSYGWDTEAFF
v_call: TRBV12-3/TRBV12-4
j_call: TRBJ1-1
clone_size: many
d_call: NA

cdr3_nt: TGCAGTGCTAGGGGAGTAGGGGCTGCCAAAAACATTCAGTACTTC
cdr3_aa: CSARGVGAAKNIQYF
v_call: TRBV20-1
j_call: TRBJ2-4
clone_size: NA
d_call: NA

cdr3_nt: TGCGCCAGCAGTGAGGGAACAGGATATGGCTACACCTTC
cdr3_aa: CASSEGTGYGYTF
v_call: TRBV10-1
j_call: TRBJ1-2
clone_size: many
d_call: NA

cdr3_nt: TGTGCCAGCAGGGCTGGATCAGGGGCGTACGAGCAGTACTTC
cdr3_aa: CASRAGSGAYEQYF
v_call: TRBV6-2/TRBV6-3
j_call: TRBJ2-7
clone_size: NA
d_call: NA

cdr3_nt: TGCGCCAGCAGCTTAGACCGGGAAAACCAGTACTTC
cdr3_aa: CASSLDRENQYF
v_call: TRBV5-1
j_call: TRBJ2-5
clone_size: few
d_call: NA

cdr3_nt: TGCAGTGCTAGAGATAGGGAGGGGTGGACTGAAGCTTTCTTT
cdr3_aa: CSARDREGWTEAFF
v_call: TRBV20-1
j_call: TRBJ1-1
clone_size: many
d_call: NA

cdr3_nt: TGTGCCAGCAGCCTACAGGGTGTCAATGAGCAGTTCTTC
cdr3_aa: CASSLQGVNEQFF
v_call: TRBV7-3
j_call: TRBJ2-1
clone_size: many
d_call: NA

cdr3_nt: TGTGCCAGCAGCTTATACAGGGGTTCGAGCGAGCAGTACTTC
cdr3_aa: CASSLYRGSSEQYF
v_call: TRBV7-2
j_call: TRBJ2-7
clone_size: few
d_call: TRBD1

cdr3_nt: TGTGCCAGCAACCAGCCGGGACTAGCGGGACCTTACAATGAGCAGTTCTTC
cdr3_aa: CASNQPGLAGPYNEQFF
v_call: TRBV7-2
j_call: TRBJ2-1
clone_size: few
d_call: TRBD2

cdr3_nt: TGTGCCAGCAGCCTCCTCGGGGACAGTTCCAACACTGAAGCTTTCTTT
cdr3_aa: CASSLLGDSSNTEAFF
v_call: TRBV2
j_call: TRBJ1-1
clone_size: few
d_call: TRBD1

cdr3_nt: TGTGCCAGCAGGCCCCGGCAGATCGCGAACACCGGGGAGCTGTTTTTT
cdr3_aa: CASRPRQIANTGELFF
v_call: TRBV6-1
j_call: TRBJ2-2
clone_size: NA
d_call: NA

cdr3_nt: TGCGCCAGCAGCCCGAACCCTGGGACCTACGAGCAGTACTTC
cdr3_aa: CASSPNPGTYEQYF
v_call: TRBV5-1
j_call: TRBJ2-7
clone_size: many
d_call: NA

cdr3_nt: TGTGCCAGCAGAAGACAGTTCATGAACACTGAAGCTTTCTTT
cdr3_aa: CASRRQFMNTEAFF
v_call: TRBV6-1
j_call: TRBJ1-1
clone_size: NA
d_call: NA

cdr3_nt: TGTGCCAGCAGCGCACTCCTAAGGGGGCAGTACTTC
cdr3_aa: CASSALLRGQYF
v_call: TRBV21-1
j_call: TRBJ2-7
clone_size: few
d_call: NA

cdr3_nt: TGCAGCTTCCTTGGGGGCCCGGGGGGCAAAAACATTCAGTACTTC
cdr3_aa: CSFLGGPGGKNIQYF
v_call: TRBV29-1
j_call: TRBJ2-4
clone_size: NA
d_call: NA

cdr3_nt: TGTGCCAGCAGACGGGACAGGGGGCATTCACCCCTCCACTTT
cdr3_aa: CASRRDRGHSPLHF
v_call: TRBV6-1
j_call: TRBJ1-6
clone_size: few
d_call: TRBD1

cdr3_nt: TGTGCCACCAACTCGGGGGGCGGGGAGCTGTTTTTT
cdr3_aa: CATNSGGGELFF
v_call: TRBV12-3/TRBV12-4
j_call: TRBJ2-2
clone_size: many
d_call: TRBD2

cdr3_nt: TGCAGCGTTGGTCTAGGAGGGACAGCCGAGACCCAGTACTTC
cdr3_aa: CSVGLGGTAETQYF
v_call: TRBV29-1
j_call: TRBJ2-5
clone_size: many
d_call: NA

cdr3_nt: TGTGCCAGCAGCAGGGCGGTGGCGACACAGAACACCGGGGAGCTGTTTTTT
cdr3_aa: CASSRAVATQNTGELFF
v_call: TRBV5-5
j_call: TRBJ2-2
clone_size: few
d_call: NA

cdr3_nt: TGTGCCAGCAGTGAAGGAGAGTCGGGGGAGCTGTTTTTT
cdr3_aa: CASSEGESGELFF
v_call: TRBV6-4
j_call: TRBJ2-2
clone_size: many
d_call: NA

cdr3_nt: TGTGCCAGCAGTTACCGACTAGCGGGAGGGACCGGGGAGCTGTTTTTT
cdr3_aa: CASSYRLAGGTGELFF
v_call: TRBV7-2
j_call: TRBJ2-2
clone_size: NA
d_call: TRBD2

cdr3_nt: TGCGCCAGCAGCCAAGAATCAGGGGCGATTTACGAGCAGTACTTC
cdr3_aa: CASSQESGAIYEQYF
v_call: TRBV4-3
j_call: TRBJ2-7
clone_size: many
d_call: NA

cdr3_nt: TGTGCCAGCAGCCCCGGGACTACCCACACCGGGGAGCTGTTTTTT
cdr3_aa: CASSPGTTHTGELFF
v_call: TRBV6-1
j_call: TRBJ2-2
clone_size: NA
d_call: TRBD2

cdr3_nt: TGTGCCAGCAGGGGACAGGGAGGTGGAAACACCATATATTTT
cdr3_aa: CASRGQGGGNTIYF
v_call: TRBV6-1
j_call: TRBJ1-3
clone_size: few
d_call: TRBD1

cdr3_nt: TGTGCCAGCAGTAGCGGACGGCCGCTCTCTGGAAACACCATATATTTT
cdr3_aa: CASSSGRPLSGNTIYF
v_call: TRBV6-1
j_call: TRBJ1-3
clone_size: few
d_call: NA

cdr3_nt: TGTGCCAGCAGTTCCACAGGGACTTATAGCAATCAGCCCCAGCATTTT
cdr3_aa: CASSSTGTYSNQPQHF
v_call: TRBV6-5
j_call: TRBJ1-5
clone_size: NA
d_call: NA

cdr3_nt: TGCGCCAGCAGCGCAAGTGGCAGGGCTGAAGCCAAAAACATTCAGTACTTC
cdr3_aa: CASSASGRAEAKNIQYF
v_call: TRBV4-3
j_call: TRBJ2-4
clone_size: few
d_call: NA

cdr3_nt: TGTGCCAGCAGCTTTCCCTCCGGGACAGACTCTAGCACAGATACGCAGTATTTT
cdr3_aa: CASSFPSGTDSSTDTQYF
v_call: TRBV11-2
j_call: TRBJ2-3
clone_size: few
d_call: TRBD1

cdr3_nt: TGTGCCAGCACCCCAGCGGCCTACAATGAGCAGTTCTTC
cdr3_aa: CASTPAAYNEQFF
v_call: TRBV2
j_call: TRBJ2-1
clone_size: many
d_call: NA

cdr3_nt: TGTGCCAGCAGTGAATGGGGAGGACGAATTAGCACAGATACGCAGTATTTT
cdr3_aa: CASSEWGGRISTDTQYF
v_call: TRBV25-1
j_call: TRBJ2-3
clone_size: many
d_call: NA

cdr3_nt: TGTGCCAGCTCACCACGGGCGGGGTCGCAAGAGACCCAGTACTTC
cdr3_aa: CASSPRAGSQETQYF
v_call: TRBV18
j_call: TRBJ2-5
clone_size: NA
d_call: NA

cdr3_nt: TGTGCCATCAGTGAGCCGGGACTAGGAGGAGAGACCCAGTACTTC
cdr3_aa: CAISEPGLGGETQYF
v_call: TRBV10-3
j_call: TRBJ2-5
clone_size: few
d_call: TRBD2

cdr3_nt: TGCAGTGCTTCACCACTAGCGCGCACAGATACGCAGTATTTT
cdr3_aa: CSASPLARTDTQYF
v_call: TRBV20-1
j_call: TRBJ2-3
clone_size: NA
d_call: TRBD2

cdr3_nt: TGCAGTGCTAGGCCCATTCGCTCCCCCCGCGAGCAGTACTTC
cdr3_aa: CSARPIRSPREQYF
v_call: TRBV20-1
j_call: TRBJ2-7
clone_size: many
d_call: NA

cdr3_nt: TGCGCCAGCAGCTACCGGGACAGGGAGAATCAGCCCCAGCATTTT
cdr3_aa: CASSYRDRENQPQHF
v_call: TRBV5-1
j_call: TRBJ1-5
clone_size: NA
d_call: TRBD1

cdr3_nt: TGTGCCAGCAGTACCATCTCGGGGAGCTCCTACGAGCAGTACTTC
cdr3_aa: CASSTISGSSYEQYF
v_call: TRBV6-2/TRBV6-3
j_call: TRBJ2-7
clone_size: many
d_call: NA